By proportion, the clone carrying this TCR beta chain is medium-sized. The antigen is unknown. Source study methods: CDR3 differences across clinicopathological groups were used to build a distant-metastasis classifier for papillary thyroid cancer. With MiXCR, TCRdb called clones anew from the PCR reads. The V and J calls here are based on TCRdb, not the publication. The sample has 12,000 or so clones, more than 25% seen once; the top ten hold about 12%. V trimming: 8 bases; J trimming: 0 bases; junction bases outside the gene matches: 1. CDR1 is WNHNN and CDR2 is SYGVQD in the germline V gene (reference sequence). CDR3 length: 15 residues. There were no patients who had received any treatment before thyroid surgery. The data belong to a study of metastatic and nonmetastatic thyroid tumors. Study background: Repertoire comparisons spanned blood and tumor or nodule tissue from malignant and benign thyroid patients.

Study-wide points: Within blood and tumor, benign nodules reportedly had significantly lower TCR beta diversity than malignant thyroid tumors did.

The rearrangement joins TRBV10-1 to TRBJ2-2; 12 positions agree with TRBD2. This clonotype originated in a male donor with papillary thyroid cancer or a benign thyroid nodule (not recorded which). Some clones in this sample may be carry-over from other donors' samples. The sequenced sample was tumor tissue. The DNA for the CDR3 is TGCGCCAGCGGACTAGCGGGGCCGAACACCGGGGAGCTGTTTTTT. Its protein is CASGLAGPNTGELFF.